This T cell receptor (beta chain) was identified in a study of T-cell memory formation after mild COVID-19. Trimming removed 7 bases at V and 1 base at J, with 9 bases between. Germline CDR1 KGHDR, CDR2 SFDVKD. The CDR3 is 13 residues long. TCRdb re-derived calls from the 5' RACE reads in MiXCR, one entry per CDR3 protein. The table records more than 350,000 distinct CDR3 sequences, approximately 16% of them present only once. There are many counts of this clonotype. The antigen remains undetermined. Study-level results: Pre-infection memory contained some responding clones, which suggested that cross-reactive memory had joined. Contracting CD4+ clones were located mainly in CM and EM, and CD8+ clones in EMRA. Clones shrinking from day 15 to 85 showed even CD4/CD8 mixes; later expanders tilted CD4+.

The sequenced sample consisted of PBMCs or a T cell subset sorted from them (not recorded which). The J gene is TRBJ2-5, the V gene TRBV24-1; D not certain. This TCR was recovered from a man between 18 and 29 years old who had mild COVID-19 (a few samples of this study predate the infection). Cell type and time point are not known. The CDR3 sequence is CATSGIFQETQYF. In DNA, the CDR3 is TGTGCCACCAGCGGAATATTCCAAGAGACCCAGTACTTC.